This T cell receptor beta chain was sequenced in a study of shared clonotypes between healthy human individuals. Study-wide points: Since donors were few, the genetic and exposure-history diversity represented was limited.

Notes on this clone: No antigen is known for it.

There are 14 residues in the CDR3. Germline assignment: CDR1 SGHVS and CDR2 FNYEAQ. V was trimmed by 4 bases and J by 6 bases, leaving 14 bases between them. Terminally differentiated effector memory CD45RA+ cells were excluded from the naive CD8 cells, which were CD45RO-negative and positively selected for CCR7. Replicate PCRs from sorted subsets contained around 190 ng DNA, which is 29,000 or so T cell genomes. The method was immunoSEQ multiplex PCR; TCRdb's version includes in-frame clones alone and lacks a portion of them. The sample holds roughly 2.1 million clones, about 92% seen once. The clonotype originates from a man aged 18 to 30 in good health. Some clones in this sample may be carry-over from other donors' samples. What was sequenced was naive CD8+ T cells from PBMCs. V gene TRBV7-6 combines with J gene TRBJ2-3; D possibly corresponds to TRBD2 (6 bases). The CDR3 bases are TGTGCCAGCAGCTACTTGGAGGGGCCCGATACGCAGTATTTT. It translates to CASSYLEGPDTQYF. Complete variable domain (other parts from reference TRBV7-6 and TRBJ2-3): GAGVSQSPRYKVTKRGQDVALRCDPISGHVSLYWYRQALGQGPEFLTYFNYEAQQDKSGLPNDRFSAERPEGSISTLTIQRTEQRDSAMYRCASSYLEGPDTQYFGPGTRLTVL.